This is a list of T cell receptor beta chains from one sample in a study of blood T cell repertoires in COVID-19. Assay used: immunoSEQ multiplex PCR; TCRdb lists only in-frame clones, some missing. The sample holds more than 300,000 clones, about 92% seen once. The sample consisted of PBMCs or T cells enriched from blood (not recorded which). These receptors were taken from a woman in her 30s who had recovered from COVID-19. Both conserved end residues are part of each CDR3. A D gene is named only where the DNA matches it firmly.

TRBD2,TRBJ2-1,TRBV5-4,CASSSLAGGGLSYNEQFF,TGTGCCAGCAGCTCTCTAGCGGGAGGGGGGCTAAGCTACAATGAGCAGTTCTTC
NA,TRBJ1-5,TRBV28,CASSLGDRANQPQHF,TGTGCCAGCAGTTTGGGTGACAGAGCCAATCAGCCCCAGCATTTT
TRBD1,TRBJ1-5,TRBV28,CASSSGQGDQPQHF,TGTGCCAGCAGTTCTGGACAGGGGGATCAGCCCCAGCATTTT
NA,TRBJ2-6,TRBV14,CASSQARVFGVNNSGANVLTF,TGTGCCAGCAGCCAAGCTCGGGTTTTCGGGGTTAATAACTCTGGGGCCAACGTCCTGACTTTC
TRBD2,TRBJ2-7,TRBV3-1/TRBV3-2,CASSPQMSGRRNEQYF,TGTGCCAGCAGCCCCCAAATGAGCGGGAGAAGGAACGAGCAGTACTTC
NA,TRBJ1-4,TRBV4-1,CASSQGPADNEKLFF,TGCGCCAGCAGCCAAGGTCCAGCGGATAATGAAAAACTGTTTTTT
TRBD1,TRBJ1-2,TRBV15,CATSRDSANYGYTF,TGTGCCACCAGCCGGGACAGCGCTAACTATGGCTACACCTTC
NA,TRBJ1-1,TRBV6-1,CASSEAFWATEAFF,TGTGCCAGCAGTGAAGCGTTTTGGGCAACTGAAGCTTTCTTT
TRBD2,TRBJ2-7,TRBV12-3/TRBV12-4,CASSLGGRYEQYF,TGTGCCAGCAGTTTGGGGGGGAGGTACGAGCAGTACTTC
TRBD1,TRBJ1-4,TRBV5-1,CASSVMGQGNEKLFF,TGCGCCAGCAGCGTTATGGGACAGGGAAATGAAAAACTGTTTTTT
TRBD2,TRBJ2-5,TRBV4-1,CASSLGLARETQYF,TGCGCCAGCAGCCTTGGACTAGCGAGGGAGACCCAGTACTTC